This T cell receptor (beta chain) was identified during a study of cytomegalovirus exposure and HLA in healthy donors. Study-wide results and caveats: Earlier analysis found most TCR beta V segments productive about 87% or about 30% of the time.

V trimming: 0 bases; J trimming: 5 bases; junction bases outside the gene matches: 2. The CDR3 has 15 residues. Germline V lookup: CDR1 SGHRS, CDR2 YFSETQ. It was with 60 Vbeta and 13 Jbeta primers that the PCR ran. This table comes from immunoSEQ multiplex PCR, and its TCRdb copy is limited to in-frame clones, with some not included. The sample gives nearly 110,000 clones, about two thirds of which show up once; less than 3.5% is in the top ten. For this clone: Its specificity is not known.

Material: PBMCs. The rearrangement uses TRBV5-1 and TRBJ1-4; TRBD1 matches at 9 bases. The clonotype comes from a female donor in good health and CMV-seronegative. CDR3 in amino acids: CASSLAGTGNEKLFF. CDR3 bases: TGCGCCAGCAGCTTGGCCGGGACAGGGAATGAAAAACTGTTTTTT.